This T cell receptor (beta chain) is from a study of CD8 T cells in Susac syndrome. With V trimmed by 6 bases and J by 3 bases, 7 bases remained unmatched. The CDR3 is 13 amino acids. Germline V gene lookup returns CDR1 GTSNPN and CDR2 SVGIG (reference sequence). RNA, at roughly 0.45 to 1 ug, was reverse transcribed with random hexamers. MiXCR was run by TCRdb on the immunoSEQ multiplex PCR reads, yielding one entry per CDR3 protein. The table includes around 150,000 distinct CDR3 sequences, 94% detected once. The V and J genes are TRBV30 and TRBJ2-7, with TRBD2 identical over 8 bases. This TCR came from a human donor in good health. Sequencing was carried out using CD8+ T cells from PBMCs. CDR3 DNA sequence: TGTGCCTGTAAACTAGCGGAGATCTACGAGCAGTACTTC. This codes for CACKLAEIYEQYF.